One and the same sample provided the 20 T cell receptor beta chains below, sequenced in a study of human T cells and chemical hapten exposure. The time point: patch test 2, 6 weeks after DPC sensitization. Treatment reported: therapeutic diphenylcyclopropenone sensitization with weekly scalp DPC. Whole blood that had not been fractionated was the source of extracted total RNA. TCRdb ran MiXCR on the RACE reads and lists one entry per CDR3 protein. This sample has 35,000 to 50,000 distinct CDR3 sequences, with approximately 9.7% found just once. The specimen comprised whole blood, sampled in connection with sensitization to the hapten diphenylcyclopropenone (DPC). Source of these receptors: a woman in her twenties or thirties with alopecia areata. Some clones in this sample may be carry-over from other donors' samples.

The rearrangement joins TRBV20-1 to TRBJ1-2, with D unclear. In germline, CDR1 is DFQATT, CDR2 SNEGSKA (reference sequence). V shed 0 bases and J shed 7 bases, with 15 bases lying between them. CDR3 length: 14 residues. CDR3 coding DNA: TGCAGTGCTAGAGATTTAGGCAGTATGGGTGGCTACACCTTC. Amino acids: CSARDLGSMGGYTF.

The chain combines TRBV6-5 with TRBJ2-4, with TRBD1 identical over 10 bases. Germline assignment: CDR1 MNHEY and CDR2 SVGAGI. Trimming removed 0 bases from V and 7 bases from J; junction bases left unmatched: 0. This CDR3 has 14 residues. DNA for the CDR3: TGTGCCAGCAGTTACTCGGGACAGGGGAACATTCAGTACTTC. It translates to CASSYSGQGNIQYF.

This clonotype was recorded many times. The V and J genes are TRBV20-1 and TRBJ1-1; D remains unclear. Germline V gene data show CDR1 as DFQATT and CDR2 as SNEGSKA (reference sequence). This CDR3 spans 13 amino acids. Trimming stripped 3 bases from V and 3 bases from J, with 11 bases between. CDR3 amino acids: CSASAHGDTEAFF. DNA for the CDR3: TGCAGTGCTAGTGCCCACGGGGACACTGAAGCTTTCTTT.

For the CDR3, the DNA is TGTGCCAGCACCCCTCGGACGGAACTAGCCAAAAACATTCAGTACTTC. The encoded protein is CASTPRTELAKNIQYF. J is TRBJ2-4 and V is TRBV2; no reliable D call. Germline-derived CDR1 and CDR2 are SNHLY and FYNNEI. The CDR3 totals 16 residues. V lost 7 bases and J lost 0, with 16 bases in between.

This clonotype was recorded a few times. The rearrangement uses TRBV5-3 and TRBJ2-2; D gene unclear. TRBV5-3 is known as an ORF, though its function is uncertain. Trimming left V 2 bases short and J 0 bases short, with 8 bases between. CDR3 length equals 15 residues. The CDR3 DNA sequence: TGTGCCAGAAGCTTTCAGACTTCGAACACCGGGGAGCTGTTTTTT. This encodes CARSFQTSNTGELFF.

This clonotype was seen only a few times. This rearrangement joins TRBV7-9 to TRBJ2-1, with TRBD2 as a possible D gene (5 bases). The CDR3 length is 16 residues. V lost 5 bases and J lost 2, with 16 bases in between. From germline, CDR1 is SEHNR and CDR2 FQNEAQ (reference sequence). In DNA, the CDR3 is TGTGCCAGCAGCCACGGGGTTGGCCGGGCCTACAATGAGCAGTTCTTC. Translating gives CASSHGVGRAYNEQFF.

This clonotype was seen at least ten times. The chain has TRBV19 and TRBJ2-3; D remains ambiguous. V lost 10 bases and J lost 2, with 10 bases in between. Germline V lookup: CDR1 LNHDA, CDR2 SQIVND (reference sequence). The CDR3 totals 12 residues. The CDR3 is CATKGYTDTQYF. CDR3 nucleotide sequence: TGTGCCACCAAGGGATACACAGATACGCAGTATTTT.

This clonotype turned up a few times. CDR3 in amino acids: CASRRTGPLHF. In nucleotides, the CDR3 is TGTGCCAGCAGGAGGACCGGGCCCCTCCACTTT. The V gene is TRBV3-1, the J gene TRBJ1-6; D call uncertain. Germline CDR1 reads LGHDT; CDR2 reads YNNKEL (reference sequence). Trimming shortened V by 6 bases and J by 13 bases, and 10 bases separated the two germline ends. CDR3 size: 11 residues.

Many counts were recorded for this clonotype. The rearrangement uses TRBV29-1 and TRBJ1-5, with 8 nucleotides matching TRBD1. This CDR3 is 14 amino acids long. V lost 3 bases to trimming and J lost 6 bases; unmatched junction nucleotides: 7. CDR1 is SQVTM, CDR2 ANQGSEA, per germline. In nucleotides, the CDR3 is TGCAGCGTTGAGGGCAGGGGGCCGGGTCAGCCCCAGCATTTT. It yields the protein CSVEGRGPGQPQHF.

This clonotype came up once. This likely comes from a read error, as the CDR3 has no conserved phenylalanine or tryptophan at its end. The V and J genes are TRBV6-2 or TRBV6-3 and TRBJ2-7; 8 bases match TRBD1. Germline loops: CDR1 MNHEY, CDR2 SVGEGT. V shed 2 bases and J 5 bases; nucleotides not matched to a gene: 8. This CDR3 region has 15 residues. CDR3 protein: CASSYPARGLNEQYL. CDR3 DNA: TGTGCCAGCAGTTACCCGGCCAGGGGGCTAAACGAGCAGTACTTG.

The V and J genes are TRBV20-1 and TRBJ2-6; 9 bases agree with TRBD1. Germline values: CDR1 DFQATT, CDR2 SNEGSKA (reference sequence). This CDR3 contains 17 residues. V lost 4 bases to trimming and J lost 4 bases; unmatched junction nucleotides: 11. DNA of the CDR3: TGCAGTGCTACCGGTCCCGGGACAGGGCCGGGGGCCAACGTCCTGACTTTC. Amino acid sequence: CSATGPGTGPGANVLTF.

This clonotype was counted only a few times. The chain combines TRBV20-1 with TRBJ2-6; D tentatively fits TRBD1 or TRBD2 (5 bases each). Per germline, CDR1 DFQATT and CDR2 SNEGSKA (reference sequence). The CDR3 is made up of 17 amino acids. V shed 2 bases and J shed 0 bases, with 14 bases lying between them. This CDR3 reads CSARRGAMFSGANVLTF. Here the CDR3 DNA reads TGCAGTGCTAGAAGAGGGGCCATGTTCTCTGGGGCCAACGTCCTGACTTTC.

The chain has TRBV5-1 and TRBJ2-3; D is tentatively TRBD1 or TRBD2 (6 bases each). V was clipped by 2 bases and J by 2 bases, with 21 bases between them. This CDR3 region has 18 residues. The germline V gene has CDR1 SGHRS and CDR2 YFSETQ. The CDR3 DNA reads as TGCGCCAGCAGCTTAACCGGGGGCTACTCCACACCCACAGATACGCAGTATTTT. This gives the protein CASSLTGGYSTPTDTQYF.

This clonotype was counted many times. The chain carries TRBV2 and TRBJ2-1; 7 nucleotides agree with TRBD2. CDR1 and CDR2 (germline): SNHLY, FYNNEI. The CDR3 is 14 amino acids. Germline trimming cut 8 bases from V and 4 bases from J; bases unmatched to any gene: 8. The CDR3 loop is CASQTSGEYNEQFF. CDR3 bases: TGTGCCAGCCAAACCAGCGGGGAGTACAATGAGCAGTTCTTC.

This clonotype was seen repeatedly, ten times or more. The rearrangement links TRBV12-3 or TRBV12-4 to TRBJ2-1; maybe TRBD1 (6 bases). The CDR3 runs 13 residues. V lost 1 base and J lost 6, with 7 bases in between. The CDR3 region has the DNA TGTGCCAGCAGTTTAGTAGGGGGCAATGAGCAGTTCTTC. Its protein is CASSLVGGNEQFF.

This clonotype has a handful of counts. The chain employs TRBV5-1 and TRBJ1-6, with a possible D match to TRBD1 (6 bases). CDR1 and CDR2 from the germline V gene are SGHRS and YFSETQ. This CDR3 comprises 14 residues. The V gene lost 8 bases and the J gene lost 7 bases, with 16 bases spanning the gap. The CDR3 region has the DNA TGCGCCAGGAACAGGGTTGCTTCGAATTCACCCCTCCACTTT. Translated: CARNRVASNSPLHF. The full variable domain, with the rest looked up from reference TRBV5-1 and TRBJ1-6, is KAGVTQTPRYLIKTRGQQVTLSCSPISGHRSVSWYQQTPGQGLQFLFEYFSETQRNKGNFPGRFSGRQFSNSRSEMNVSTLELGDSALYLCARNRVASNSPLHFGNGTRLTVT.

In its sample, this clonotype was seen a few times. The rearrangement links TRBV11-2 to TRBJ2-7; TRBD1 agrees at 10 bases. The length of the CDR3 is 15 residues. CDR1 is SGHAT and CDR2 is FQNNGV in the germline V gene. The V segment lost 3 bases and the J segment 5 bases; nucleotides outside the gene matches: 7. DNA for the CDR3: TGTGCCAGCAGCTTCGGACAGGGGGGCATCCACGAGCAGTACTTC. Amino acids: CASSFGQGGIHEQYF.

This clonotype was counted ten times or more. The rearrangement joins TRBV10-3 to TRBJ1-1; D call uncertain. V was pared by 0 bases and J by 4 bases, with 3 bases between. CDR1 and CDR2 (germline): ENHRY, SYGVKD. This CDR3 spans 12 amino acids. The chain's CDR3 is CAISESGTEAFF. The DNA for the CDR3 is TGTGCCATCAGTGAGTCGGGCACTGAAGCTTTCTTT.

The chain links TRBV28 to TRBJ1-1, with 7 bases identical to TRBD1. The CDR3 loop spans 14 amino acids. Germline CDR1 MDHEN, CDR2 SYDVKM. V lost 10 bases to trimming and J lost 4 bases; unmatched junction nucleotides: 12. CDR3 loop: CANRPGGFRTEAFF. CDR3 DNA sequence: TGTGCCAACAGGCCAGGGGGATTTCGCACTGAAGCTTTCTTT.

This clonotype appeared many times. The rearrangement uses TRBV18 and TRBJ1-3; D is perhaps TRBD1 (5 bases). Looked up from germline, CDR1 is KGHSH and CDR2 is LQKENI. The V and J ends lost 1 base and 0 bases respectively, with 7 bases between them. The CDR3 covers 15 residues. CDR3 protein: CASSPLQDSGNTIYF. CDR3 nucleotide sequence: TGTGCCAGCTCACCACTACAGGACTCTGGAAACACCATATATTTT.